The table lists the clone carrying this T cell receptor (beta chain) with a few counts. Antigen unknown. Germline values: CDR1 SGHTA, CDR2 FQGTGA. The CDR3 spans 14 residues. Losses at the gene ends were 1 base for V and 3 bases for J; bases not matched to a gene: 1. These data originate in a study of immune cell composition in non-small cell lung cancer. General study results and limits: About 80% of squamous and under 35% of adenocarcinoma cases had tumour-associated clones >0.5%.

Using immunoSEQ multiplex PCR, the repertoire was profiled, and TCRdb retains in-frame clones only, with some absent. This sample yields 9,500 to 14,000 clones, of which 64% are seen a single time; more than 15% belongs to the top ten. The chain has TRBV7-3 and TRBJ2-7; 9 bases align to TRBD1. This TCR was recovered from a human donor with non-small cell lung cancer. Sequencing was performed on lung tumor tissue. CDR3 residues: CASSLMGQGYEQYF. In DNA, the CDR3 is TGTGCCAGCAGCTTAATGGGACAGGGCTACGAGCAGTACTTC.